The 12 T cell receptor beta chains in this list originate from one sample, sequenced in a study of blood T cell repertoires in COVID-19. TCRdb's copy holds only in-frame clones and misses some; the assay was immunoSEQ multiplex PCR. The profile covers about 250,000 clones, with 85% appearing a single time and less than 6.5% taken by the ten largest. Input material: peripheral blood. Receptors originate from a man in his forties or fifties with COVID-19, enrolled during active disease.

The chain couples TRBV27 to TRBJ1-1; 9 bases fit TRBD1. Per the germline V gene, CDR1 is MNHEY and CDR2 is SMNVEV (reference sequence). The CDR3 consists of 14 residues. V was pared by 6 bases and J by 4 bases, with 6 bases of the junction left unmatched. CDR3 bases: TGTGCCAGCAGGGGGACAGGGTTAGGCACTGAAGCTTTCTTT. It codes for CASRGTGLGTEAFF.

This clone was counted once. V gene TRBV18 combines with J gene TRBJ2-3, with 13 bases matching TRBD2. The CDR3 length is 15 residues. J was trimmed by 3 bases and V by 5 bases; bases with no gene match: 2. Germline V lookup: CDR1 KGHSH, CDR2 LQKENI. The CDR3 DNA sequence: TGTGCCAGCTCATCACTAGCGGGGGGGACAGATACGCAGTATTTT. This codes for CASSSLAGGTDTQYF.

This rearrangement joins TRBV11-3 to TRBJ2-1; D may be TRBD2 (6 bases). The V end lost 1 base, the J end lost 6 bases, and 16 bases lay between the germline ends. The germline V gene has CDR1 SGHNT and CDR2 YENEEA. This CDR3 has 16 amino acids. The CDR3 sequence: CASSLVGGSMGNEQFF. The CDR3 DNA is TGTGCCAGCAGCTTAGTAGGAGGGAGTATGGGCAATGAGCAGTTCTTC.

This clone was seen only once. The chain joins TRBV4-3 to TRBJ2-7, with a possible D match to TRBD2 (6 bases). CDR3 length: 17 amino acids. V dropped 0 bases and J dropped 7 bases, with 22 bases sitting between them. CDR1 is LGHNA and CDR2 is YSLEER in the germline V gene. The CDR3 DNA is TGCGCCAGCAGCCAAGATATCAGTCAAGCAGCCGGGGGAGAGCAGTACTTC. Translating gives CASSQDISQAAGGEQYF.

The chain links TRBV23-1 to TRBJ2-2; D is perhaps TRBD1 (6 bases). TRBV23-1 is labeled an ORF, and its function is uncertain. The CDR3 contains 13 residues. V dropped 6 bases and J dropped 6 bases, with 11 bases sitting between them. CDR3: CASRPQGAGELFF. The CDR3, as DNA: TGCGCCAGCAGACCACAGGGCGCCGGGGAGCTGTTTTTT.

The chain couples TRBV29-1 to TRBJ1-2, with a weak D call TRBD1 (6 bases). The length of the CDR3 is 15 residues. V lost 6 bases to trimming and J lost 1 base, with 18 bases between them. Germline CDR1 and CDR2: SQVTM and ANQGSEA. The CDR3 sequence: CSVSLSNRDNYGYTF. The CDR3 bases are TGCAGCGTATCACTCTCAAACAGGGATAACTATGGCTACACCTTC.

The rearrangement uses TRBV27 and TRBJ1-5; D is possibly TRBD1 (6 bases). The ends were cut back, 5 bases at V and 4 bases at J, with 12 bases in the middle. This CDR3 is 14 amino acids long. Germline V gives CDR1 MNHEY, CDR2 SMNVEV (reference sequence). For the CDR3, the DNA is TGTGCCAGCAGTAAAGGACAGTTAAATCAGCCCCAGCATTTT. The encoded protein is CASSKGQLNQPQHF.

The gene calls are TRBV9 and TRBJ1-2; TRBD1 aligns across 9 bases. Trimming removed 0 bases from V and 3 bases from J; junction bases left unmatched: 6. This CDR3 has 16 amino acids. Germline V CDR1 and CDR2: SGDLS, YYNGEE. CDR3 DNA: TGTGCCAGCAGCGTAGGGGACAGGGCTATCGACTATGGCTACACCTTC. Translated, it gives CASSVGDRAIDYGYTF. Drawing the rest from reference TRBV9 and TRBJ1-2, the complete variable domain is DSGVTQTPKHLITATGQRVTLRCSPRSGDLSVYWYQQSLDQGLQFLIQYYNGEERAKGNILERFSAQQFPDLHSELNLSSLELGDSALYFCASSVGDRAIDYGYTFGSGTRLTVV.

Only a few counts were recorded for this clone. The chain recombines TRBV6-1 with TRBJ1-2, with TRBD1 matching 10 bases. The germline CDR1 and CDR2 sequences are MNHNS and SASEGT. Trimming took 3 bases from V and 4 from J; bases not matched to a gene: 11. The CDR3 extends over 17 amino acids. The CDR3 nucleotides are TGTGCCAGCAGTGAGGGGACAGGGGCCCTACTAGTCTATGGCTACACCTTC. It translates to CASSEGTGALLVYGYTF.

Concerning this clone: This sample also contains other DNA sequences that code for the same CDR3. This rearrangement joins TRBV2 to TRBJ2-7, with 7 bases matching TRBD1. The CDR3 is 15 residues long. Germline V gene lookup returns CDR1 SNHLY and CDR2 FYNNEI. Germline trimming cut 3 bases from V and 0 bases from J; bases unmatched to any gene: 5. The CDR3, as DNA: TGTGCCAGCAGTGAGAACAGGGGCCCCTCCTACGAGCAGTACTTC. This codes for CASSENRGPSYEQYF.

The chain combines TRBV6-1 with TRBJ1-4; the match to TRBD1 covers 9 bases. The CDR3 contains 15 residues. CDR1 and CDR2 from the germline V gene are MNHNS and SASEGT. V gave up 2 bases and J gave up 5 bases; unmatched junction bases: 3. CDR3 sequence reads: CASSEMGTGNEKLFF. The CDR3 DNA follows: TGTGCCAGCAGTGAAATGGGGACAGGGAATGAAAAACTGTTTTTT.

The chain carries TRBV21-1 and TRBJ2-7; TRBD1, the table's D call, lacks a check against the DNA. TRBV21-1 is termed a pseudogene. The CDR3 is made up of 14 amino acids. The CDR3 DNA follows: TGTGCCAGCAGCCGACGGGACAGCTCCTACGAGCAGTACTTC. It specifies CASSRRDSSYEQYF.